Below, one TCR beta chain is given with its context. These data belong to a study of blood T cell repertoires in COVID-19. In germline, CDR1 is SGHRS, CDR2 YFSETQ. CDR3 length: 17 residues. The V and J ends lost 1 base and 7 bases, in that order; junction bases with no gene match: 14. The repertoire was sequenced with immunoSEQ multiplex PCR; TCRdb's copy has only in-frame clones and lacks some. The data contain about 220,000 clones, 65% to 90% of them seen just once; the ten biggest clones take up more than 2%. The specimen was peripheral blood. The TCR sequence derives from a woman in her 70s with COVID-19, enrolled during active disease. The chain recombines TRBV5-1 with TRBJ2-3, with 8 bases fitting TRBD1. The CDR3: CASSLKSGTGTDNTQYF. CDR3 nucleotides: TGCGCCAGCAGCTTGAAATCCGGGACAGGCACAGATAATACGCAGTATTTT.